This T cell receptor (beta chain) is from a study of cytomegalovirus exposure and HLA in healthy donors. Study outcomes and limitations: Available immune exposure information was restricted to CMV serostatus only. The study flagged approximately 180 TCR beta chains as cytomegalovirus-associated. Across donors, sequencing depth was assumed by presence/absence analyses to be roughly uniform.

The V and J ends lost 5 bases and 7 bases, in that order; junction bases with no gene match: 10. CDR3 length: 15 amino acids. The germline gives CDR1 SEHNR, CDR2 FQNEAQ (reference sequence). Primers: 60 Vbeta forward and 13 Jbeta reverse. Method: immunoSEQ multiplex PCR; TCRdb's copy keeps in-frame clones and lacks some. The repertoire includes some 150,000 clones, 79% of them detected once, and about 2.5% sits in the top ten. With respect to this clone: Its antigen is not identified.

The V call is TRBV7-9, the J call TRBJ1-3; 8 bases agree with TRBD1. This sequence was found in a woman in her forties or fifties in good health and CMV-seronegative. Sequencing was done on a sample of PBMCs. The CDR3 sequence is CASSPGGRGTNTIYF. In DNA, the CDR3 is TGTGCCAGCAGCCCAGGGGGCAGGGGTACGAACACCATATATTTT.